This T cell receptor beta chain was profiled in a study of a mutant IDH1 vaccine in newly diagnosed glioma. This sample's time point: week 47, end of study. Topical imiquimod was applied with each vaccine dose, which held 300 ug of mutant IDH1 20-mer peptide. Comment on this clone: Its target is unknown.

Using immunoSEQ multiplex PCR, the repertoire was profiled, and TCRdb retains in-frame clones only, with some absent. Of approximately 52,000 clones in the sample, 76% were seen once. CDR1 and CDR2 from the germline V gene are SGHTA and FQGTGA. The V end was cut by 5 bases, the J end by 9 bases, with 23 bases between. The CDR3 contains 16 residues. The chain links TRBV7-3 to TRBJ2-1; D is unresolved. The receptor was isolated from a woman between 40 and 50 years old with glioma. Some clones in this sample may be carry-over from other donors' samples. The sequenced sample was PBMCs, obtained from a glioma patient whose treatment included an IDH1 peptide vaccine. In DNA form, the CDR3 reads TGTGCCAGCAGCCGAAGGTCTAGGGTTACCCTAAGTGAGCAGTTCTTC. It encodes CASSRRSRVTLSEQFF.